A selection of T cell receptor beta chains follows, all from one sample in a study of blood T cell repertoires in COVID-19. Measured with immunoSEQ multiplex PCR; TCRdb has only the in-frame clones, and not every one. This table has about 130,000 clones, about 86% appearing once. The sample taken for sequencing was peripheral blood. These receptors were obtained from a woman of 80 years or more with acute or convalescent COVID-19. Both conserved end residues are part of each CDR3. The order of the fields is CDR3 protein, CDR3 DNA, J gene, D gene, V gene, clone size. The D gene is left open where the match is weak. Not every row has a clone size; where given, it reads once, few, many or a size class.

CASSGPGLNGDEQYF,TGTGCCAGCAGCGGCCCCGGGTTAAACGGGGACGAGCAGTACTTC,TRBJ2-7,-,TRBV5-4,-
CASSSGNAETQYF,TGTGCCAGCAGCTCCGGTAATGCAGAGACCCAGTACTTC,TRBJ2-5,-,TRBV3-1/TRBV3-2,-
CASSQEIQVNTEAFF,TGCGCCAGCAGCCAAGAGATCCAGGTGAACACTGAAGCTTTCTTT,TRBJ1-1,-,TRBV4-1,-
CASSPPQDEGSPLHF,TGTGCCAGCTCACCCCCACAGGACGAAGGATCACCCCTCCACTTT,TRBJ1-6,-,TRBV18,-
CATSGPSTRGNSYNEQFF,TGTGCCACCAGTGGCCCTTCTACTAGGGGGAACTCCTACAATGAGCAGTTCTTC,TRBJ2-1,-,TRBV24-1,few
CASSTGTGALYGYTF,TGTGCCAGCAGCACAGGGACAGGGGCCCTCTATGGCTACACCTTC,TRBJ1-2,TRBD1,TRBV7-2,few
CASSEGPRDYEQYF,TGTGCCAGCTCGGAGGGACCGCGTGACTACGAGCAGTACTTC,TRBJ2-7,-,TRBV18,once
CSAGQGSTEAFF,TGCAGCGCCGGACAGGGGAGCACTGAAGCTTTCTTT,TRBJ1-1,TRBD1,TRBV29-1,-
CATTVTTATNTGELFF,TGTGCCACCACCGTAACGACAGCTACGAACACCGGGGAGCTGTTTTTT,TRBJ2-2,-,TRBV19,-
CASSHHLSFPRDIRPQHF,TGCGCCAGCAGCCACCACTTATCATTCCCCCGGGACATCAGGCCCCAGCATTTT,TRBJ1-5,-,TRBV4-1,-
CASSVGAGGYNEQFF,TGTGCCAGCAGCGTTGGAGCGGGGGGATACAATGAGCAGTTCTTC,TRBJ2-1,TRBD2,TRBV9,-
CSAPVNEKLFF,TGCAGTGCCCCTGTAAATGAAAAACTGTTTTTT,TRBJ1-4,-,TRBV20-1,-
CSASAGTGTYNEQFF,TGCAGTGCTAGTGCCGGGACAGGGACCTACAATGAGCAGTTCTTC,TRBJ2-1,TRBD1,TRBV20-1,-
CASAGQGAADTEAFF,TGTGCCAGCGCTGGGCAGGGGGCGGCGGACACTGAAGCTTTCTTT,TRBJ1-1,TRBD1,TRBV18,-
CASRRQGSGANVLTF,TGTGCCAGCAGGCGGCAGGGCTCTGGGGCCAACGTCCTGACTTTC,TRBJ2-6,-,TRBV11-2,-
CASSPGTVSNTEAFF,TGTGCCAGCTCACCAGGGACAGTCAGTAACACTGAAGCTTTCTTT,TRBJ1-1,TRBD1,TRBV18,-
CASSWGQGNSPLHF,TGTGCCAGCAGCTGGGGGCAGGGAAACTCACCCCTCCACTTT,TRBJ1-6,-,TRBV9,once
CASSLLGGAVETQYF,TGCGCCAGCAGCTTACTCGGGGGGGCTGTGGAGACCCAGTACTTC,TRBJ2-5,TRBD2,TRBV5-1,few
CASSLGREGEKLFF,TGTGCCAGCAGCTTAGGGCGGGAGGGTGAAAAACTGTTTTTT,TRBJ1-4,-,TRBV13,-
CASSLSTGLNTEAFF,TGTGCCAGCAGTTTATCGACGGGACTTAACACTGAAGCTTTCTTT,TRBJ1-1,-,TRBV27,-
CASSKGQTYEQYF,TGCGCCAGCAGCAAGGGACAGACCTACGAGCAGTACTTC,TRBJ2-7,TRBD1,TRBV5-1,-
CASSSGQSLEPQHF,TGTGCCAGCAGCTCCGGACAGAGCCTCGAGCCCCAGCATTTT,TRBJ1-5,-,TRBV7-8,few
CAISEPTIMTEAFF,TGTGCCATCAGTGAGCCGACTATTATGACTGAAGCTTTCTTT,TRBJ1-1,-,TRBV10-3,-
CASSSSGEIFNEQFF,TGTGCCAGCAGCTCTAGCGGGGAAATTTTTAATGAGCAGTTCTTC,TRBJ2-1,TRBD2,TRBV11-3,-
CASSQLPGANYGYTF,TGCGCCAGCAGCCAACTGCCGGGAGCTAACTATGGCTACACCTTC,TRBJ1-2,-,TRBV4-1,-
CASSIKAGQPQHF,TGTGCCAGTAGTATTAAAGCGGGTCAGCCCCAGCATTTT,TRBJ1-5,-,TRBV19,-
CATSRDMAGSNIQYF,TGTGCCACCAGCAGAGATATGGCAGGGTCAAACATTCAGTACTTC,TRBJ2-4,-,TRBV15,-
CASSQISGGAYEQYF,TGCGCCAGCAGCCAGATTAGCGGGGGGGCCTACGAGCAGTACTTC,TRBJ2-7,TRBD2,TRBV4-1,few